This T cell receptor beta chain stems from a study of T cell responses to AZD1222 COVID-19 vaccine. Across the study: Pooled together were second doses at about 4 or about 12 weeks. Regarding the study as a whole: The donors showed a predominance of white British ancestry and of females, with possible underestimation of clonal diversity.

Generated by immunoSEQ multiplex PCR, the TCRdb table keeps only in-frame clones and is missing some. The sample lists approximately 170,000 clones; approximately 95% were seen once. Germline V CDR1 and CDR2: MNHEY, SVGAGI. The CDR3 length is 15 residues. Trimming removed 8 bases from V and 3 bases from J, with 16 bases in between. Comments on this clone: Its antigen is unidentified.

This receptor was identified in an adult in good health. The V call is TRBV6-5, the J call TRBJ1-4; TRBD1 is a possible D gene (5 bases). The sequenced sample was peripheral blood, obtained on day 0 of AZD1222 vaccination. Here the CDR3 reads CASGTIGAANEKLFF. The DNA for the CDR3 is TGTGCCAGCGGAACAATAGGGGCGGCTAATGAAAAACTGTTTTTT.